Below are 21 T cell receptor beta chains sequenced from a single sample in a study of patients and donors after allogeneic stem cell transplantation. TCRdb re-analysed the RT-PCR reads in MiXCR, keeping a single row per CDR3 protein. The table shows 190,000 or so distinct CDR3 sequences, with 41% occurring only once. The sequenced sample was blood, either unsorted or a sorted T cell fraction (not recorded which). These receptors all come from a human donor who was either an allogeneic HSCT recipient or a stem cell or donor lymphocyte infusion donor (not recorded which). It is not recorded whose cells these are; they may come from a transplant donor.

The CDR3 DNA is TGTGCCAGCAGCTCGGAGGCTGGGAGTAATGGCTACACCTTC. As protein: CASSSEAGSNGYTF. The chain has TRBV7-3 and TRBJ1-2, with no clear D. V was cut by 4 bases and J by 6 bases, with 15 bases left in between. This CDR3 is 14 amino acids long. Germline V gives CDR1 SGHTA, CDR2 FQGTGA.

The chain links TRBV18 to TRBJ2-7; D uncertain. The CDR3 loop spans 12 amino acids. Germline CDR1 is KGHSH and CDR2 is LQKENI. V was cut by 4 bases and J by 5 bases, with 9 bases left in between. As DNA, the CDR3 is TGTGCCAGCTCACAGGGTTCCCACGAGCAGTACTTC. It specifies CASSQGSHEQYF.

V is TRBV12-3 or TRBV12-4 and J is TRBJ2-1; tentatively, D is TRBD1 (5 bases). The CDR3 totals 14 residues. Trimming removed 1 base from V and 8 bases from J, with 12 bases in between. Here the CDR3 reads CASSLGGPGYEQFF. Written as DNA, the CDR3 is TGTGCCAGCAGTTTAGGGGGCCCAGGGTATGAGCAGTTCTTC.

The V gene is TRBV29-1, the J gene TRBJ1-1; D is perhaps TRBD1 (6 bases). V gave up 7 bases and J gave up 4 bases, with 16 bases separating them. The CDR3 runs to 13 residues. Germline-derived CDR1 and CDR2 are SQVTM and ANQGSEA. CDR3 bases: TGCAGCGCCCTTCCAGGGGACGGCACTGAAGCTTTCTTT. Its translation: CSALPGDGTEAFF. The whole variable domain, remainder taken from reference TRBV29-1 and TRBJ1-1, is SAVISQKPSRDICQRGTSLTIQCQVDSQVTMMFWYRQQPGQSLTLIATANQGSEATYESGFVIDKFPISRPNLTFSTLTVSNMSPEDSSIYLCSALPGDGTEAFFGQGTRLTVV.

The J gene is TRBJ1-2, the V gene TRBV6-1, with 7 bases fitting TRBD1. The V segment lost 5 bases and the J segment 8 bases; nucleotides outside the gene matches: 11. Germline V lookup: CDR1 MNHNS, CDR2 SASEGT. The CDR3 is 14 residues long. CDR3 DNA sequence: TGTGCCAGCAGTAGTTCCGGGACAGTAGACGGCTACACCTTC. Its protein product is CASSSSGTVDGYTF.

V gene TRBV7-3 combines with J gene TRBJ2-1; 7 bases map to TRBD2. The J segment lost 3 bases and the V segment lost 5 bases, leaving 13 bases of the junction unmatched. The CDR3 consists of 17 residues. The V gene's germline CDR1 is SGHTA and CDR2 FQGTGA. CDR3 DNA: TGTGCCAGCAGCCCCCCTAGCGGTCAAGGCGGCTACAATGAGCAGTTCTTC. This gives the protein CASSPPSGQGGYNEQFF.

The chain links TRBV7-9 to TRBJ2-2, with a weak D call TRBD2 (5 bases). The germline V gene has CDR1 SEHNR and CDR2 FQNEAQ (reference sequence). The V end was cut by 1 base, the J end by 5 bases, with 14 bases between. The CDR3 loop spans 16 amino acids. The CDR3 loop reads CASSLVTLSGTGELFF. The CDR3 nucleotides read TGTGCCAGCAGCTTAGTCACGTTGTCGGGGACCGGGGAGCTGTTTTTT.

The chain carries TRBV9 and TRBJ1-5; no reliable D call. The V end lost 4 bases, the J end lost 0 bases, and 14 bases lay between the germline ends. The length of the CDR3 is 16 residues. CDR1 is SGDLS, CDR2 YYNGEE, per germline. The CDR3 sequence: CASSPRTGISNQPQHF. For the CDR3, the DNA is TGTGCCAGCAGCCCCCGGACTGGCATTAGCAATCAGCCCCAGCATTTT.

J is TRBJ2-2 and V is TRBV11-3; no reliable D call. The CDR3 sequence is 13 residues long. Germline CDR1 reads SGHNT; CDR2 reads YENEEA. Trimming left V 0 bases short and J 4 bases short, with 3 bases between. CDR3 DNA: TGTGCCAGCAGCTTAGACTTCACCGGGGAGCTGTTTTTT. Amino acid sequence: CASSLDFTGELFF.

This clonotype turned up a few times. J is TRBJ1-2 and V is TRBV12-3 or TRBV12-4, with D possibly matching TRBD1 (6 bases). The CDR3 runs to 13 residues. Between the trimmed V and J ends, which lost 4 bases and 7 bases, there was a span of 13 bases. The CDR3 here is CASSSRGVRGYTF. CDR3 coding DNA: TGTGCCAGCAGTTCAAGGGGGGTTCGTGGCTACACCTTC.

This clonotype was counted at least ten times. The chain is built from TRBV28 and TRBJ1-5; D remains ambiguous. The ends were cut back, 2 bases at V and 5 bases at J, with 4 bases in the middle. The CDR3 spans 12 residues. Germline values: CDR1 MDHEN, CDR2 SYDVKM. CDR3 protein: CASSLEYQPQHF. CDR3 DNA sequence: TGTGCCAGCAGTTTAGAGTATCAGCCCCAGCATTTT.

The chain joins TRBV7-6 to TRBJ2-2; TRBD2 matches 14 bases. J lost 1 base, V lost 2 bases, and 6 bases had no gene match. This CDR3 region has 19 residues. Germline V gene data show CDR1 as SGHVS and CDR2 as FNYEAQ. DNA of the CDR3: TGTGCCAGCAGCTTACCGACTAGCGGGAGGGCCGAGAACACCGGGGAGCTGTTTTTT. Translation: CASSLPTSGRAENTGELFF.

This clonotype was detected only a few times. The chain recombines TRBV7-6 with TRBJ1-5; 7 nucleotides align to TRBD1. V lost 1 base, J lost 0 bases, and 6 bases stayed unmatched. Germline CDR1 and CDR2: SGHVS and FNYEAQ. The CDR3 has 17 residues. CDR3 DNA sequence: TGTGCCAGCAGCTTAGGGGGGACAGACCTTAGCAATCAGCCCCAGCATTTT. Encoded protein: CASSLGGTDLSNQPQHF.

The V gene is TRBV28, the J gene TRBJ2-1, with 7 bases identical to TRBD1. The CDR3 length is 12 residues. V gave up 10 bases and J gave up 5 bases; unmatched junction bases: 5. Looked up from germline, CDR1 is MDHEN and CDR2 is SYDVKM. CDR3: CAIPDRNNEQFF. CDR3 coding DNA: TGTGCCATCCCGGACAGGAACAATGAGCAGTTCTTC.

Only a few counts were recorded for this clonotype. J is TRBJ1-2 and V is TRBV28; D might be TRBD1 (5 bases). V dropped 9 bases and J dropped 2 bases, with 10 bases sitting between them. The length of the CDR3 is 12 residues. Per germline, CDR1 MDHEN and CDR2 SYDVKM. In nucleotides, the CDR3 is TGTGCCAGTCAGGGCTCCAACTATGGCTACACCTTC. Translated: CASQGSNYGYTF.

The gene calls are TRBV7-8 and TRBJ2-5, with D possibly matching TRBD1 (5 bases). The ends were cut back, 3 bases at V and 5 bases at J, with 10 bases in the middle. The CDR3 has 13 amino acids. The germline V gene encodes CDR1 SGHVS and CDR2 FQNEAQ. The CDR3: CASSLAGMETQYF. The CDR3 nucleotides read TGTGCCAGCAGCTTGGCAGGGATGGAGACCCAGTACTTC.

The DNA for the CDR3 is TGTGCCAGCAGCTTAGTCGGAGGGGCCCTTTCGGGGGAACTGTTTTTT. Amino acids: CASSLVGGALSGELFF. The chain links TRBV13 to TRBJ1-4, with D perhaps TRBD1 (5 bases). Germline CDR1 is PRHDT and CDR2 is FYEKMQ (reference sequence). The CDR3 has 16 residues. Between the trimmed V and J ends, which lost 1 base and 12 bases, there was a span of 21 bases.

This sequence joins TRBV30 and TRBJ2-7, with TRBD2 as a possible D gene (5 bases). V was shortened by 5 bases and J by 2 bases, with 13 bases between the two germline ends. The CDR3 has 13 residues. Germline CDR1 reads GTSNPN; CDR2 reads SVGIG (reference sequence). In DNA form, the CDR3 reads TGTGCCTGGGTGGGGAGCTCGGCCTACGAGCAGTACTTC. It codes for CAWVGSSAYEQYF.

V and J are TRBV7-3 and TRBJ2-7; TRBD2 aligns across 7 bases. The CDR3 sequence is 15 residues long. V lost 5 bases, J lost 2 bases, and 9 bases stayed unmatched. The germline CDR1 and CDR2 sequences are SGHTA and FQGTGA. Here the CDR3 reads CASSVGTGGPYEQYF. The CDR3 nucleotides read TGTGCCAGCAGCGTCGGGACGGGGGGACCCTACGAGCAGTACTTC. Drawing the rest from reference TRBV7-3 and TRBJ2-7, the complete variable domain is GAGVSQTPSNKVTEKGKYVELRCDPISGHTALYWYRQSLGQGPEFLIYFQGTGAADDSGLPNDRFFAVRPEGSVSTLKIQRTERGDSAVYLCASSVGTGGPYEQYFGPGTRLTVT.

A remark on this clonotype: The conserved phenylalanine or tryptophan is not found at the CDR3 terminus, so this likely reflects a read error. The DNA is left out, because the CDR3 cannot be placed on it with certainty; the CDR3 is given as TCRdb lists it. The chain carries TRBV29-1 and TRBJ2-1; TRBD2, the table's D call, was not compared with the DNA. The germline gives CDR1 SQVTM, CDR2 ANQGSEA. The CDR3 is 12 amino acids in total, end residues counted. The CDR3 spells CSVVGTSGRALV.

The rearrangement joins TRBV29-1 to TRBJ2-5; no firm D call. The length of the CDR3 is 10 residues. V lost 4 bases to trimming and J lost 12 bases, with 12 bases between them. Germline V gene data show CDR1 as SQVTM and CDR2 as ANQGSEA. CDR3 loop: CSVGTPLKYF. The CDR3, as DNA: TGCAGCGTTGGCACTCCCTTAAAGTACTTC.